Listed below are T cell receptor beta chains from one sample, sequenced in a study of CD8+CD57+ T cells in acquired aplastic anemia. TCRdb processed the reads anew with MiXCR; each CDR3 protein has one entry. Here the sample spans some 210,000 distinct CDR3 sequences, 61% being singletons. Sequencing was carried out using sorted CD4+, CD8+, or CD8+CD57+ T cells (not recorded which) from PBMCs. All receptors come from a human donor in good health. Both conserved end residues are part of each CDR3. The order of the fields is D gene, J gene, clone size, V gene, CDR3 DNA, CDR3 protein. D genes are given only for firm matches. Clone size is shown for a subset of rows, as once, few, many or a class of expanded clone.

d_gene: TRBD2; j_gene: TRBJ2-7; abundance: NA; v_gene: TRBV6-9; CDR3nt: TGTGCCAGCCGGGCCGGGACTAACGAGCAGTACTTC; CDR3aa: CASRAGTNEQYF
d_gene: TRBD1; j_gene: TRBJ1-6; abundance: NA; v_gene: TRBV7-8; CDR3nt: TGTGCCAGCAGCCGACAGGGTGGTAATTCACCCCTCCACTTT; CDR3aa: CASSRQGGNSPLHF
d_gene: NA; j_gene: TRBJ1-2; abundance: NA; v_gene: TRBV29-1; CDR3nt: TGCAGCGTTGTTGGTGGCTACACCTTC; CDR3aa: CSVVGGYTF
d_gene: NA; j_gene: TRBJ2-1; abundance: once; v_gene: TRBV24-1; CDR3nt: TGTGCCACCAGTGATTTGGGTGGTGAGCAGTTCTTC; CDR3aa: CATSDLGGEQFF
d_gene: TRBD1; j_gene: TRBJ1-4; abundance: many; v_gene: TRBV5-1; CDR3nt: TGCGCCAGCAGCTCCTGGGACAGGAAGGACGAAAAACTGTTTTTT; CDR3aa: CASSSWDRKDEKLFF
d_gene: TRBD1; j_gene: TRBJ1-1; abundance: few; v_gene: TRBV20-1; CDR3nt: TGCAGTGCTAGAGGAGGGGGCGCCGCCACTGAAGCTTTCTTT; CDR3aa: CSARGGGAATEAFF
d_gene: NA; j_gene: TRBJ2-1; abundance: NA; v_gene: TRBV24-1; CDR3nt: TGTGCCACCAGTGATCCCGGCACGGGGGACAATGAGCAGTTCTTC; CDR3aa: CATSDPGTGDNEQFF
d_gene: NA; j_gene: TRBJ1-6; abundance: NA; v_gene: TRBV12-3/TRBV12-4; CDR3nt: TGTGCCAGCAGTTCGGACAGCTCGGCGCCCCTCCACTTT; CDR3aa: CASSSDSSAPLHF
d_gene: TRBD1; j_gene: TRBJ2-5; abundance: NA; v_gene: TRBV7-7; CDR3nt: TGTGCCAGCAGCGTTGACAGGGGGTTGGGGACCCAGTACTTC; CDR3aa: CASSVDRGLGTQYF
d_gene: TRBD1; j_gene: TRBJ2-2; abundance: NA; v_gene: TRBV7-9; CDR3nt: TGTGCCAGCACCGGGACAGGGGTTTCAGGGGAGCTGTTTTTT; CDR3aa: CASTGTGVSGELFF
d_gene: TRBD1; j_gene: TRBJ1-5; abundance: NA; v_gene: TRBV24-1; CDR3nt: TGTGCCACCAGTGAGGGACAGGGGGGAAGCAATCAGCTCCAGCATTTT; CDR3aa: CATSEGQGGSNQLQHF
d_gene: TRBD1; j_gene: TRBJ2-7; abundance: many; v_gene: TRBV12-3/TRBV12-4; CDR3nt: TGTGCCAGCAGCCCGAAGGACAGGGTTGACGAGCAGTACTTC; CDR3aa: CASSPKDRVDEQYF
d_gene: NA; j_gene: TRBJ1-5; abundance: NA; v_gene: TRBV20-1; CDR3nt: TGCAGTGCTCTCAGTACAGGGACGGGAAGGGATCAGCCCCAGCATTTT; CDR3aa: CSALSTGTGRDQPQHF
d_gene: NA; j_gene: TRBJ2-1; abundance: NA; v_gene: TRBV5-1; CDR3nt: TGCGCCAGCAGCTTGGTATTCAGCGGTTCCTACAATGAGCAGTTCTTC; CDR3aa: CASSLVFSGSYNEQFF
d_gene: NA; j_gene: TRBJ2-2; abundance: many; v_gene: TRBV14; CDR3nt: TGTGCCAGCAGCCAACAGGGTTACGGGGAGCTGTTTTTT; CDR3aa: CASSQQGYGELFF
d_gene: NA; j_gene: TRBJ2-3; abundance: NA; v_gene: TRBV19; CDR3nt: TGTGCCAGTAGTAAGTTGGGGGCGGATACGCAGTATTTT; CDR3aa: CASSKLGADTQYF
d_gene: NA; j_gene: TRBJ1-5; abundance: NA; v_gene: TRBV2; CDR3nt: TGTGCCAGCAGTGGGGGCCCAGGAGATAGCAATCAGCCCCAGCATTTT; CDR3aa: CASSGGPGDSNQPQHF
d_gene: TRBD2; j_gene: TRBJ2-2; abundance: NA; v_gene: TRBV7-3; CDR3nt: TGTGCCAGCAGCTCATTTGGGGGGGACACCGGGGAGCTGTTTTTT; CDR3aa: CASSSFGGDTGELFF
d_gene: TRBD2; j_gene: TRBJ2-1; abundance: NA; v_gene: TRBV12-3/TRBV12-4; CDR3nt: TGTGCCAGCAGTCTTAGCGGGGGGGCAACAAATGAGCAGTTCTTC; CDR3aa: CASSLSGGATNEQFF
d_gene: NA; j_gene: TRBJ1-1; abundance: NA; v_gene: TRBV19; CDR3nt: TGTGCCAGTAGTATCCAATCAGGGATTCGGGACACTGAAGCTTTCTTT; CDR3aa: CASSIQSGIRDTEAFF
d_gene: TRBD2; j_gene: TRBJ2-5; abundance: NA; v_gene: TRBV6-4; CDR3nt: TGTGCCAGCAGAGCCGGTAGCGGGATTTCATTC; CDR3aa: CASRAGSGISF
d_gene: NA; j_gene: TRBJ2-2; abundance: NA; v_gene: TRBV14; CDR3nt: TGTGCCAGCAGCCAAGGACACGGACGGGCCGGGGAGCTGTTTTTT; CDR3aa: CASSQGHGRAGELFF
d_gene: TRBD1; j_gene: TRBJ2-7; abundance: few; v_gene: TRBV7-3; CDR3nt: TGTGCCAGCAGTGACCTAGACAGGGAAGGCTACGAGCAGTACTTC; CDR3aa: CASSDLDREGYEQYF
d_gene: TRBD2; j_gene: TRBJ2-3; abundance: few; v_gene: TRBV10-3; CDR3nt: TGTGCCATCAGGGAGACTAGCGGGGGGGCTGGAGATACGCAGTATTTT; CDR3aa: CAIRETSGGAGDTQYF
d_gene: TRBD2; j_gene: TRBJ2-1; abundance: NA; v_gene: TRBV9; CDR3nt: TGTGCCAGCAGCGTTGGGACTAGCGGGAGCTCCTACAATGAGCAGTTCTTC; CDR3aa: CASSVGTSGSSYNEQFF
d_gene: TRBD2; j_gene: TRBJ2-1; abundance: NA; v_gene: TRBV7-2; CDR3nt: TGTGCCAGCAGCTTAGTCGTTCAGGGCGGGGGGACCTACAATGAGCAGTTCTTC; CDR3aa: CASSLVVQGGGTYNEQFF
d_gene: TRBD2; j_gene: TRBJ2-1; abundance: NA; v_gene: TRBV19; CDR3nt: TGTGCCAGTAGTCCAGGACTAGCCCACAATGAGCAGTTCTTC; CDR3aa: CASSPGLAHNEQFF
d_gene: TRBD1; j_gene: TRBJ2-5; abundance: many; v_gene: TRBV12-3/TRBV12-4; CDR3nt: TGTGCCAGCAGGACGGGACAGCTCCAAGAGACCCAGTACTTC; CDR3aa: CASRTGQLQETQYF
d_gene: NA; j_gene: TRBJ2-7; abundance: many; v_gene: TRBV12-3/TRBV12-4; CDR3nt: TGTGCCAGCAGTTTGTCGTGGCAGGGGGGCCCCGGCGAGCAGTACTTC; CDR3aa: CASSLSWQGGPGEQYF
d_gene: TRBD2; j_gene: TRBJ2-2; abundance: NA; v_gene: TRBV7-2; CDR3nt: TGTGCCAGCAGCTTCAGGATGGGACTAGCGGGGGCAGCCGGGGAGCTGTTTTTT; CDR3aa: CASSFRMGLAGAAGELFF
d_gene: NA; j_gene: TRBJ2-5; abundance: NA; v_gene: TRBV19; CDR3nt: TGTGCCAGTAGTATGAACAGGTTAGGGACCCAGTACTTC; CDR3aa: CASSMNRLGTQYF
d_gene: NA; j_gene: TRBJ2-1; abundance: NA; v_gene: TRBV7-3; CDR3nt: TGTGCCAGCAGTCCGAGGGAGATCCCCTACAATGAGCAGTTCTTC; CDR3aa: CASSPREIPYNEQFF
d_gene: TRBD1; j_gene: TRBJ2-7; abundance: NA; v_gene: TRBV9; CDR3nt: TGTGCCAGCAGCGTAGCCATCGGGACAGAGTACGAGCAGTACTTC; CDR3aa: CASSVAIGTEYEQYF
d_gene: TRBD2; j_gene: TRBJ2-1; abundance: NA; v_gene: TRBV20-1; CDR3nt: TGCAGTGTCGAACTAGCGCAAGCTTACAATGAGCAGTTCTTC; CDR3aa: CSVELAQAYNEQFF
d_gene: NA; j_gene: TRBJ2-3; abundance: NA; v_gene: TRBV9; CDR3nt: TGTGCCAGCAGTGTCTTGGGAGATACGCAGTATTTT; CDR3aa: CASSVLGDTQYF
d_gene: NA; j_gene: TRBJ2-7; abundance: NA; v_gene: TRBV4-1; CDR3nt: TGCGCCAGCAGCCAAGTGAGGGGCGAGCAGTACTTC; CDR3aa: CASSQVRGEQYF
d_gene: TRBD2; j_gene: TRBJ2-1; abundance: NA; v_gene: TRBV9; CDR3nt: TGTGCCAGCAGCCTAACGGGAGGGCCCAATGAGCAGTTCTTC; CDR3aa: CASSLTGGPNEQFF
d_gene: NA; j_gene: TRBJ2-7; abundance: NA; v_gene: TRBV15; CDR3nt: TGTGCCAGCAGCCCCCTTATCGGGGGAGAGGTCTACGAGCAGTACTTC; CDR3aa: CASSPLIGGEVYEQYF
d_gene: NA; j_gene: TRBJ1-4; abundance: NA; v_gene: TRBV28; CDR3nt: TGTGCCAGCAGTTTATCAGGGATTAATGAAAAACTGTTTTTT; CDR3aa: CASSLSGINEKLFF
d_gene: NA; j_gene: TRBJ2-2; abundance: NA; v_gene: TRBV9; CDR3nt: TGTGCCAGCAGCGTAGTCGGCGGAAACACCGGGGAGCTGTTTTTT; CDR3aa: CASSVVGGNTGELFF
d_gene: TRBD2; j_gene: TRBJ2-1; abundance: many; v_gene: TRBV19; CDR3nt: TGTGCCAGTAGTATTCAGCGGGGCCCGGCGGGCGATGAGCAGTTCTTC; CDR3aa: CASSIQRGPAGDEQFF
d_gene: TRBD2; j_gene: TRBJ2-2; abundance: NA; v_gene: TRBV24-1; CDR3nt: TGTGCCACCAGTGATCCGGGACTAGCGGCAAATGAGCAGTTTTTT; CDR3aa: CATSDPGLAANEQFF
d_gene: TRBD1; j_gene: TRBJ2-5; abundance: NA; v_gene: TRBV5-4; CDR3nt: TGTGCCAGCACCCCGGACAGGACGGAGACCCAGTACTTC; CDR3aa: CASTPDRTETQYF
d_gene: NA; j_gene: TRBJ2-3; abundance: few; v_gene: TRBV2; CDR3nt: TGTGCCAGCAAAGGGCCCGCAGATACGCAGTATTTT; CDR3aa: CASKGPADTQYF
d_gene: NA; j_gene: TRBJ2-1; abundance: few; v_gene: TRBV27; CDR3nt: TGTGCCAGCAGCTCCGCTAGTGCTGAGCAGTTCTTC; CDR3aa: CASSSASAEQFF
d_gene: NA; j_gene: TRBJ1-1; abundance: NA; v_gene: TRBV15; CDR3nt: TGTGCCAACGATCCAGAGGGGAGTTTAGCTGAAGCTTTCTTT; CDR3aa: CANDPEGSLAEAFF
d_gene: TRBD2; j_gene: TRBJ2-2; abundance: NA; v_gene: TRBV20-1; CDR3nt: TGCAGTGCTAGTGATGGGCGGGGGGCCGGGGAGCTGTTTTTT; CDR3aa: CSASDGRGAGELFF
d_gene: NA; j_gene: TRBJ1-1; abundance: few; v_gene: TRBV24-1; CDR3nt: TGTGCCACCAGTGTTGGGGCCACTGAAGCTTTCTTT; CDR3aa: CATSVGATEAFF
d_gene: NA; j_gene: TRBJ2-1; abundance: many; v_gene: TRBV20-1; CDR3nt: TGCAGTGCTAGAGATACGGTTGAGCAGTTCTTC; CDR3aa: CSARDTVEQFF
d_gene: NA; j_gene: TRBJ2-7; abundance: NA; v_gene: TRBV11-3; CDR3nt: TGTGCCAGCAGCTACAGGGAAGGTCACGAGCAGTACTTC; CDR3aa: CASSYREGHEQYF
d_gene: NA; j_gene: TRBJ2-1; abundance: few; v_gene: TRBV10-1; CDR3nt: TGCGCCAGCAGTGTTCAGGCGGCACCCTCCTACAATGAGCAGTTCTTC; CDR3aa: CASSVQAAPSYNEQFF
d_gene: NA; j_gene: TRBJ1-2; abundance: NA; v_gene: TRBV7-4; CDR3nt: TGTGCCAGCAGCTTATGGGAAGGCTACACCTTC; CDR3aa: CASSLWEGYTF